One sample yielded the 18 T cell receptor beta chains listed below, sequenced in a study of blood T cell repertoires in COVID-19 (dated by TCRdb to the early 2020s). Receptor amplification or capture employed the immunoSEQ multiplex PCR assay. TCRdb stores this immuneACCESS table with in-frame sequences only. Part of the clones is absent; in the studies checked, under half of the shortfall reflects unresolved V genes, and no reason is known for the rest. This sample gives 120,000 to 150,000 clones in total; 80% to 90% of them show up just once. The ten largest make up 8% of the sample. Sample: peripheral blood. The source of these receptors is a woman aged 60 to 75 with COVID-19, enrolled during active disease.

This chain joins TRBV9 and TRBJ2-1; TRBD1 agrees at 8 bases. The trim removed 3 bases at V and 3 bases at J, leaving 5 bases unmatched. Germline V CDR1 and CDR2: SGDLS, YYNGEE. CDR3 length: 15 amino acids. In DNA form, the CDR3 reads TGTGCCAGCAGCGACGGACAGGGCTTCTACAATGAGCAGTTCTTC. As protein: CASSDGQGFYNEQFF. The whole variable domain, remainder taken from reference TRBV9 and TRBJ2-1, is DSGVTQTPKHLITATGQRVTLRCSPRSGDLSVYWYQQSLDQGLQFLIQYYNGEERAKGNILERFSAQQFPDLHSELNLSSLELGDSALYFCASSDGQGFYNEQFFGPGTRLTVL.

The CDR3 is CASSSSGLPYGYTF. The CDR3 coding sequence is TGTGCCAGCAGCTCATCCGGGTTGCCCTATGGCTACACCTTC. The gene calls are TRBV5-4 and TRBJ1-2; D remains unclear. From germline, CDR1 is SGHNT and CDR2 YYREEE (reference sequence). The CDR3 extends over 14 amino acids. V shed 3 bases and J shed 4 bases, with 13 bases lying between them.

The V and J genes are TRBV7-9 and TRBJ2-3, with D perhaps TRBD2 (6 bases). CDR1 SEHNR and CDR2 FQNEAQ come from the germline V gene (reference sequence). Trimming shortened V by 3 bases and J by 1 base, and 8 bases separated the two germline ends. The CDR3 has 14 residues. The CDR3 sequence: CASSFGEGTDTQYF. The CDR3 bases are TGTGCCAGCAGCTTCGGGGAGGGCACAGATACGCAGTATTTT.

J is TRBJ2-5 and V is TRBV5-1; D is undetermined. Between the trimmed V and J ends, which lost 6 bases and 2 bases, there was a span of 11 bases. This CDR3 comprises 13 residues. The germline V gene encodes CDR1 SGHRS and CDR2 YFSETQ. The CDR3 sequence: CASTLQPQETQYF. DNA for the CDR3: TGCGCCAGCACCTTACAGCCGCAAGAGACCCAGTACTTC.

The rearrangement uses TRBV19 and TRBJ1-1, with TRBD1 as a possible D gene (5 bases). Per germline, CDR1 LNHDA and CDR2 SQIVND (reference sequence). The CDR3 length is 14 residues. Between the trimmed V and J ends, which lost 4 bases and 4 bases, there was a span of 13 bases. The CDR3 nucleotides read TGTGCCAGTAGTAGTGTCGGAGGGGCCACTGAAGCTTTCTTT. Translating it yields CASSSVGGATEAFF.

The chain joins TRBV2 to TRBJ2-5; tentative D call: TRBD1 (6 bases). The CDR3 consists of 14 residues. The germline V and J ends were trimmed by 6 bases and 5 bases, with 16 bases remaining between them. Germline CDR1 reads SNHLY; CDR2 reads FYNNEI. CDR3 bases: TGTGCCAGCAGGAGGACAGAGCTTAGGGAGACCCAGTACTTC. Its protein product is CASRRTELRETQYF.

The chain has TRBV2 and TRBJ1-1, with D possibly matching TRBD1 (6 bases). Trimming left V 8 bases short and J 3 bases short, with 13 bases between. Germline V gene data show CDR1 as SNHLY and CDR2 as FYNNEI. The CDR3 runs 13 residues. CDR3 region: CASVQGRDTEAFF. The CDR3, as DNA: TGTGCCAGCGTACAGGGAAGGGACACTGAAGCTTTCTTT.

The chain has TRBV6-5 and TRBJ2-7; 8 nucleotides match TRBD1. Germline lookup yields CDR1 MNHEY and CDR2 SVGAGI. V shed 2 bases and J 10 bases; nucleotides not matched to a gene: 10. The length of the CDR3 is 14 residues. Here the CDR3 DNA reads TGTGCCAGCAGTTACACCGCCGGACAGGGCGCACAGTACTTC. This gives the protein CASSYTAGQGAQYF.

The V and J genes are TRBV9 and TRBJ2-5; the D gene is possibly TRBD2 (5 bases). The V and J ends lost 0 bases and 3 bases respectively, with 6 bases between them. Looked up from germline, CDR1 is SGDLS and CDR2 is YYNGEE. CDR3 length equals 13 residues. The CDR3 coding sequence is TGTGCCAGCAGCGTAGGAGCGGAAGAGACCCAGTACTTC. Encoded protein: CASSVGAEETQYF.

The J gene is TRBJ1-3, the V gene TRBV5-4; maybe TRBD1 (6 bases). The CDR3 length is 15 residues. Per the germline V gene, CDR1 is SGHNT and CDR2 is YYREEE (reference sequence). Between the trimmed V and J ends, which lost 4 bases and 0 bases, there was a span of 11 bases. The CDR3 here is CASSRQVDSGNTIYF. In DNA, the CDR3 is TGTGCCAGCAGCAGACAGGTTGACTCTGGAAACACCATATATTTT. Filled out from reference TRBV5-4 and TRBJ1-3, the complete variable domain reads ETGVTQSPTHLIKTRGQQVTLRCSSQSGHNTVSWYQQALGQGPQFIFQYYREEENGRGNFPPRFSGLQFPNYSSELNVNALELDDSALYLCASSRQVDSGNTIYFGEGSWLTVV.

The chain is built from TRBV2 and TRBJ1-2, with TRBD1 identical over 8 bases. CDR1 is SNHLY, CDR2 FYNNEI, per germline. CDR3 length: 15 residues. J lost 4 bases, V lost 4 bases, and 8 bases had no gene match. In DNA, the CDR3 is TGTGCCAGCAGTGCAGGACAGGGAAGATTCTATGGCTACACCTTC. Amino acids: CASSAGQGRFYGYTF.

This clone showed up just a few times. This chain uses TRBV5-5 with TRBJ1-5; a weak D match, TRBD1 (5 bases). The V and J ends lost 4 bases and 0 bases respectively, with 17 bases between them. CDR1 and CDR2 (germline): SGHKS, YYEKEE (reference sequence). The length of the CDR3 is 17 residues. The CDR3 DNA sequence: TGTGCCAGCAGCCCGGCCCCCTCGGGGGGTAGCAATCAGCCCCAGCATTTT. It is translated as CASSPAPSGGSNQPQHF.

This clone was seen just once. The V gene is TRBV9, the J gene TRBJ2-1; TRBD2 agrees at 11 bases. The V and J ends lost 0 bases and 5 bases, in that order; junction bases with no gene match: 4. Germline CDR1 reads SGDLS; CDR2 reads YYNGEE. CDR3 length: 16 residues. The CDR3 DNA reads as TGTGCCAGCAGCGTAGCTACACTAGCGGGGGACAATGAGCAGTTCTTC. Residues: CASSVATLAGDNEQFF.

The chain links TRBV2 to TRBJ1-1; D is undetermined. V lost 7 bases, J lost 7 bases, and 7 bases lay in between. CDR1 is SNHLY, CDR2 FYNNEI, per germline. The CDR3 has 10 residues. The CDR3 region is CASTEDEAFF. DNA of the CDR3: TGTGCCAGCACAGAAGATGAAGCTTTCTTT.

The CDR3, as DNA: TGTGCCACCAGTGACACACTCGGCGGGACAGACGAGCAGTACTTC. The encoded protein is CATSDTLGGTDEQYF. The chain recombines TRBV24-1 with TRBJ2-7; possible D gene TRBD1, 7 bases. Germline V lookup: CDR1 KGHDR, CDR2 SFDVKD. The CDR3 has 15 residues. V was pared by 4 bases and J by 5 bases, with 17 bases between.

Written as DNA, the CDR3 is TGTGCCAGCAGCCAAGCGGGAGGGGGCGATCAGCCCCAGCATTTT. Encoded protein: CASSQAGGGDQPQHF. This sequence joins TRBV4-2 and TRBJ1-5; 7 bases fit TRBD1. Germline V lookup: CDR1 LGHNA, CDR2 YNFKEQ. The CDR3 sequence is 15 residues long. V lost 1 base to trimming and J lost 5 bases; unmatched junction nucleotides: 5.

The rearrangement links TRBV5-1 to TRBJ1-1; 7 bases align to TRBD1. The J segment lost 10 bases and the V segment lost 0 bases, leaving 12 bases of the junction unmatched. Germline V gene data show CDR1 as SGHRS and CDR2 as YFSETQ. This CDR3 has 15 amino acids. CDR3 bases: TGCGCCAGCAGCTTGGAACGCAGGGGGAAGATGAGAGCTTTCTTT. Protein product: CASSLERRGKMRAFF. Combining the CDR3 with reference TRBV5-1 and TRBJ1-1 gives the whole variable domain KAGVTQTPRYLIKTRGQQVTLSCSPISGHRSVSWYQQTPGQGLQFLFEYFSETQRNKGNFPGRFSGRQFSNSRSEMNVSTLELGDSALYLCASSLERRGKMRAFFGQGTRLTVV.

This chain joins TRBV7-2 and TRBJ1-6; a possible D gene is TRBD1 (6 bases). The V end was cut by 1 base, the J end by 0 bases, with 16 bases between. CDR1 and CDR2 (germline): SGHTA, FQGNSA. This CDR3 region has 19 residues. CDR3 DNA: TGTGCCAGCAGCTTAGAAGCCAGGGGAATAAGCTCCTATAATTCACCCCTCCACTTT. It is translated as CASSLEARGISSYNSPLHF.